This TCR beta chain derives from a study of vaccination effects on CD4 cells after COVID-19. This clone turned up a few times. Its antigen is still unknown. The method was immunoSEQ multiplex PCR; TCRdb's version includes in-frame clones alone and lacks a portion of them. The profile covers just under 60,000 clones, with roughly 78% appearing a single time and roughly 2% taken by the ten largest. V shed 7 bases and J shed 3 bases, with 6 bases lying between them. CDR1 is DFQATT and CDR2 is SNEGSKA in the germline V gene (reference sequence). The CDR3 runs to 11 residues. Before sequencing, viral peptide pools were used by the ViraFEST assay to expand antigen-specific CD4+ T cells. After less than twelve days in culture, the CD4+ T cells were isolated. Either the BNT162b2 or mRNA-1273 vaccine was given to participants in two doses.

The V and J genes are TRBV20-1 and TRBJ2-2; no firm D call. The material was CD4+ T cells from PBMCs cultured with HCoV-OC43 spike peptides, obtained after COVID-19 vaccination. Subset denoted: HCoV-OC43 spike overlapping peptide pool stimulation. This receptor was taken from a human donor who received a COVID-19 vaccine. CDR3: CSVYYTGELFF. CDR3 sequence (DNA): TGCAGTGTTTACTACACCGGGGAGCTGTTTTTT.